The rows below give T cell receptor beta chains drawn from one sample of a study of blood T cell repertoires in COVID-19. Repertoires were generated with immunoSEQ multiplex PCR, while TCRdb's copy carries only in-frame clones and drops some. The table shows some 270,000 clones, with 86% occurring only once. Sequences were obtained from peripheral blood. The receptor set was obtained from a middle-aged man with active or convalescent COVID-19. Both conserved end residues are part of each CDR3. The D gene is left open where the match is weak. The size field is filled for only some rows; it gives once, few, many or a size class.

D gene	V gene	J gene	clone size	CDR3 protein	CDR3 DNA
TRBD1	TRBV4-1	TRBJ1-3	-	CASSQDPGTGAGNTIYF	TGCGCCAGCAGCCAAGACCCCGGGACAGGGGCTGGAAACACCATATATTTT
TRBD2	TRBV25-1	TRBJ2-3	-	CASLGTSGLDTQYF	TGTGCCAGCCTAGGGACTAGCGGTTTGGATACGCAGTATTTT
TRBD1	TRBV5-4	TRBJ1-6	-	CASSSSGGPYNSPLHF	TGTGCCAGCAGTTCCTCAGGGGGCCCCTATAATTCACCCCTCCACTTT
TRBD1	TRBV9	TRBJ1-4	-	CASSASGTGPEKLFF	TGTGCCAGCAGCGCTTCCGGGACAGGGCCTGAAAAACTGTTTTTT
-	TRBV5-4	TRBJ2-1	once	CASSGPQEQFF	TGTGCCAGCAGCGGTCCTCAGGAGCAGTTCTTC
TRBD1	TRBV11-1	TRBJ1-1	-	CASSLDRERGEAFF	TGTGCCAGCAGCTTGGACAGGGAGAGAGGTGAAGCTTTCTTT
-	TRBV9	TRBJ2-2	few	CASSVAAGVELTGELFF	TGTGCCAGCAGCGTAGCCGCAGGGGTTGAACTCACCGGGGAGCTGTTTTTT
-	TRBV6-5	TRBJ1-1	-	CASSRGAGDTEAFF	TGTGCCAGCAGTCGGGGGGCCGGTGACACTGAAGCTTTCTTT
-	TRBV12-3/TRBV12-4	TRBJ1-3	-	CASSPRNTIYF	TGTGCCAGCAGTCCCAGAAACACCATATATTTT
TRBD1	TRBV7-9	TRBJ1-2	few	CASSARDRMGYTF	TGTGCCAGCAGCGCCCGGGACAGGATGGGCTACACCTTC
TRBD1	TRBV2	TRBJ2-2	-	CASRNTGGTGELFF	TGTGCCAGCAGGAACACAGGGGGAACCGGGGAGCTGTTTTTT
-	TRBV14	TRBJ2-7	-	CASSQTGRNSYEQYF	TGTGCCAGCAGCCAAACAGGACGGAACTCCTACGAGCAGTACTTC
TRBD2	TRBV7-9	TRBJ2-7	-	CASSSPTSGRTLGEQYF	TGTGCCAGCAGTTCACCTACTAGCGGGAGGACCTTAGGGGAGCAGTACTTC
TRBD1	TRBV3-1/TRBV3-2	TRBJ1-4	few	CASQGVGQANEKLFF	TGTGCCAGCCAAGGGGTGGGACAGGCTAATGAAAAACTGTTTTTT
-	TRBV6-5	TRBJ1-4	once	CASSLQGVGEKLFF	TGTGCCAGCAGCCTACAGGGAGTGGGCGAAAAACTGTTTTTT
TRBD2	TRBV3-1/TRBV3-2	TRBJ2-3	-	CASSQNGRAHDTQYF	TGTGCCAGCAGCCAAAACGGGAGGGCCCATGATACGCAGTATTTT
TRBD2	TRBV4-1	TRBJ2-7	-	CASSPRGAGGSHEQYF	TGCGCCAGCAGCCCCCGAGGAGCGGGAGGTTCGCACGAGCAGTACTTC
-	TRBV5-5	TRBJ1-5	-	CASSFQGQPQHF	TGTGCCAGCAGCTTCCAGGGACAGCCCCAGCATTTT
TRBD1	TRBV11-3	TRBJ1-1	-	CASSAGGLNTEAFF	TGTGCCAGCAGCGCAGGGGGCCTGAACACTGAAGCTTTCTTT
-	TRBV19	TRBJ1-5	-	CASSMGQVGQPQHF	TGTGCCAGTAGTATGGGCCAGGTCGGACAGCCCCAGCATTTT
TRBD2	TRBV19	TRBJ2-2	-	CARLRTSGRENTGELFF	TGTGCCAGATTAAGGACTAGCGGGAGGGAAAACACCGGGGAGCTGTTTTTT
-	TRBV5-1	TRBJ2-7	-	CASSQGGDSDEQYF	TGCGCCAGCAGCCAGGGCGGGGATAGCGACGAGCAGTACTTC
-	TRBV28	TRBJ2-7	few	CASSGQPASYEQYF	TGTGCCAGCAGTGGACAGCCTGCCTCCTACGAGCAGTACTTC
-	TRBV4-1	TRBJ1-6	once	CASSQPQEVSYNSPLHF	TGCGCCAGCAGCCAACCCCAGGAGGTCTCCTATAATTCACCCCTCCACTTT
TRBD1	TRBV28	TRBJ1-6	once	CASSSSGTGVSPLHF	TGTGCCAGCAGTTCCTCCGGGACAGGGGTTTCACCCCTCCACTTT
-	TRBV6-6	TRBJ2-7	-	CASSYYSSYEQYF	TGTGCCAGCAGTTACTACTCTTCCTACGAGCAGTACTTC
-	TRBV9	TRBJ1-1	-	CASSTGNTEAFF	TGTGCCAGCAGCACGGGGAACACTGAAGCTTTCTTT
TRBD2	TRBV11-3	TRBJ2-1	-	CASSGPGTSGHNEQFF	TGTGCCAGCAGCGGACCCGGGACTAGCGGACACAATGAGCAGTTCTTC
-	TRBV7-2	TRBJ2-3	-	CASSTRGGADTQYF	TGTGCCAGCAGCACTAGGGGGGGCGCAGATACGCAGTATTTT
-	TRBV24-1	TRBJ2-6	-	CATSDYDSSGANVLTF	TGTGCCACCAGTGATTACGACAGCTCTGGGGCCAACGTCCTGACTTTC
-	TRBV5-6	TRBJ2-7	-	CASSTPGLEQYF	TGTGCCAGCAGCACTCCAGGGCTCGAGCAGTACTTC
TRBD1	TRBV27	TRBJ1-1	few	CASSLRRGRNEAFF	TGTGCCAGCAGTTTAAGGAGGGGGCGGAATGAAGCTTTCTTT
-	TRBV6-1	TRBJ1-2	-	CASSEQPGLDYGYTF	TGTGCCAGCAGTGAACAGCCAGGGTTAGACTATGGCTACACCTTC
-	TRBV9	TRBJ2-3	-	CASSVAQQIYF	TGTGCCAGCAGCGTAGCTCAACAGATCTATTTT
-	TRBV27	TRBJ2-2	-	CASSFGRGPGGGELFF	TGTGCCAGCAGTTTCGGGAGGGGGCCGGGCGGCGGGGAGCTGTTTTTT
-	TRBV2	TRBJ1-1	-	CASQLILGPTEAFF	TGTGCCAGCCAACTGATATTGGGCCCCACTGAAGCTTTCTTT
TRBD1	TRBV28	TRBJ2-2	-	CASSRAGDSAGELFF	TGTGCCAGCAGTCGGGCCGGGGACAGTGCAGGGGAGCTGTTTTTT
TRBD2	TRBV4-2	TRBJ2-1	-	CASSRAGDTYNEQFF	TGTGCCAGCAGCCGAGCGGGGGATACCTACAATGAGCAGTTCTTC
-	TRBV27	TRBJ1-1	-	CASTKTLPSSYTEAFF	TGTGCCAGCACTAAAACCCTCCCGAGTAGTTACACTGAAGCTTTCTTT
TRBD1	TRBV5-1	TRBJ2-1	-	CASSLGTGDSFSYNEQFF	TGCGCCAGCAGCCTCGGGACAGGGGATTCCTTTTCCTACAATGAGCAGTTCTTC
TRBD1	TRBV7-2	TRBJ1-1	-	CASSPSDRGIKNTEAFF	TGTGCCAGCAGCCCTTCGGACAGGGGAATTAAGAACACTGAAGCTTTCTTT
-	TRBV24-1	TRBJ2-3	-	CATSDPGFTDTQYF	TGTGCCACCAGTGACCCCGGGTTCACAGATACGCAGTATTTT
-	TRBV11-3	TRBJ1-2	-	CASSFSHEPFYGYTF	TGTGCCAGCAGCTTTTCACATGAACCTTTCTATGGCTACACCTTC
-	TRBV7-9	TRBJ2-7	-	CASSFGGNTHEQYF	TGTGCCAGCAGCTTTGGAGGGAATACCCACGAGCAGTACTTC
-	TRBV16	TRBJ1-5	few	CASSQADQPQHF	TGTGCCAGCAGCCAGGCAGATCAGCCCCAGCATTTT
-	TRBV10-3	TRBJ1-1	-	CAISESKGRNTEAFF	TGTGCCATCAGTGAGTCCAAGGGGCGGAACACTGAAGCTTTCTTT
-	TRBV28	TRBJ1-2	-	CASSFSRDTHYGYTF	TGTGCCAGCAGTTTTTCCCGGGACACCCACTATGGCTACACCTTC
-	TRBV14	TRBJ1-1	-	CASSQPGPEAFF	TGTGCCAGCAGCCAGCCAGGCCCTGAAGCTTTCTTT
TRBD1	TRBV7-9	TRBJ2-1	once	CASSSGTGSGNEQFF	TGTGCCAGCAGCTCCGGGACAGGGTCTGGGAATGAGCAGTTCTTC
-	TRBV12-3/TRBV12-4	TRBJ1-2	once	CASSLWQGGYTF	TGTGCCAGCAGTTTATGGCAGGGCGGCTACACCTTC
-	TRBV4-1	TRBJ1-4	-	CASSRGIGGTNEKLFF	TGCGCCAGCAGCCGAGGGATCGGGGGAACTAATGAAAAACTGTTTTTT
TRBD1	TRBV15	TRBJ1-2	-	CATSRGQGQGAGGYTF	TGTGCCACCAGCAGAGGACAAGGGCAGGGGGCAGGTGGCTACACCTTC
-	TRBV4-2	TRBJ1-1	-	CASSQEGENTEAFF	TGTGCCAGCAGCCAAGAAGGGGAAAACACTGAAGCTTTCTTT
-	TRBV4-2	TRBJ2-2	-	CASSPLQTGELFF	TGTGCCAGCAGCCCCCTCCAGACCGGGGAGCTGTTTTTT
TRBD1	TRBV28	TRBJ1-3	once	CASSSTGISGNTIYF	TGTGCCAGCAGTTCGACAGGGATCTCTGGAAACACCATATATTTT
-	TRBV11-2	TRBJ2-7	once	CASSSGAAYEQYF	TGTGCCAGCAGTTCAGGGGCTGCCTACGAGCAGTACTTC
-	TRBV11-3	TRBJ1-1	-	CASSFSGMNTEAFF	TGTGCCAGCAGCTTCTCAGGGATGAACACTGAAGCTTTCTTT
-	TRBV12-5	TRBJ1-6	-	CASGSQGRGNSPLHF	TGTGCTAGTGGTTCCCAGGGCAGGGGCAATTCACCCCTCCACTTT
-	TRBV11-3	TRBJ2-3	-	CASSLGLERLTDTQYF	TGTGCCAGCAGCTTAGGGCTGGAGCGGCTCACAGATACGCAGTATTTT